This TCR beta chain was captured by sequencing in a study of blood T cells in healthy people across ages (dated by TCRdb to between 2014 and 2017). Broadly, across the study: In model experiments, template switching captured about one uniquely barcoded TCR beta cDNA molecule for every two T cells. The donors were divided into four age groups: young (average around 16 years), middle-aged (under 40), aged (under 70) and long-lived (roughly 82). To avoid experimental bias, donors of different ages were randomly spread across the sequencing lanes. Using the same blood draw, the study looked at two additional independent replicas of 1 million unique cDNA reads for two donors, one aged 18 to 30 and the other aged 80 or older. Age-related changes in TCR beta repertoire diversity were measured in the study by deep sequencing normalized with unique cDNA molecular identifiers.

The paper as a whole reports these results and caveats: Compared with the aged group, the long-lived group had more naive CD4+ T cells, fewer expanded clones and increased TCR diversity, a pattern suggesting age selection. A strong correlation was found between observed TCR beta diversity and the percentage of naive T cells measured by flow cytometry. Because the CMV infection status of the donors was unknown, age-related changes in expanded clonotypes may potentially have been confounded. As age increased, observed TCR beta diversity per million T cells dropped in a roughly linear way, and a significant reduction was already evident by age around 41. Since profiling was done on bulk unsorted PBMCs, naive and antigen-experienced compartments could not be conclusively compared. Estimates of total diversity from one million sequenced T cells were regarded as lower bounds and underestimates.

The donors were roughly 40 Caucasian individuals from Russia, aged about 6 to 95 years, who were systemically healthy. Around 10 milliliters of peripheral blood were drawn from each donor into EDTA-treated Vacutainer tubes. Ficoll-Paque density-gradient centrifugation was used to isolate PBMCs, with at least 6.5 million per sample. Trizol reagent was used to extract total RNA from the PBMCs, yielding at least 5.5 micrograms per sample. For every donor, flow cytometry on a PBMC aliquot measured the percentage of naive CD45RAhigh/CD27high T cells. This clonotype was detected once. No antigen is known for it. A single base separates this from a much larger clone, so it may be a read error. The CDR3 runs 12 residues from the cysteine to the phenylalanine. The DNA shown is the 36-base CDR3, in frame from base 1. Reading the germline V gene (reference sequence) gives CDR1 DFQATT and CDR2 SNEGSKA. Library construction relied on 5' RACE. The listed sequencing device is Illumina HiSeq 2500. A second PCR of roughly 7 to 12 cycles was performed with a sample-barcoded 5' primer and a J-beta primer mix. Each TCR beta cDNA molecule received a unique molecular identifier from a template-switch 5' adaptor carrying 12 random nucleotides. At least 3 million CDR3-containing paired-end reads were obtained from each sample. First-strand cDNA was synthesized from all RNA with the Mint cDNA synthesis kit, primed by a TRBC-specific oligonucleotide. Following uracil-DNA glycosylase treatment, a first 18-cycle PCR with universal primers M1SS and BC2_uni_R was performed on all cDNA. Per the authors' processing: For normalization, 1 million high-quality reads, each with a distinct molecular identifier, were randomly selected from each sample. Reads with shared molecular identifiers were discarded instead of being binned into consensus sequences. MiTCR, run with a Q25 quality threshold and the strictest error-elimination algorithm, handled CDR3 identification, clonotype clustering and error correction. Lower-bound total TCR beta diversity was estimated with a nonparametric unseen species model using Euler transformation. TCRdb reran the public reads through fastp at Q25 and MiXCR, keeping productive beta chains. Each entry is one CDR3 protein sequence, shown with its most common DNA and genes. TCRdb's processing, not the study's, gives the V and J calls here. This sample holds roughly 900,000 distinct CDR3 sequences; about 30% were observed only once. Clones ranked in the top ten supply 17% of the sample.

The TCR sequence derives from a woman of 80 years or more in good health. The sequencing sample was made of blood. The chain links TRBV20-1 with TRBJ2-3; the D match is possibly TRBD1 or TRBD2, with 5 bases aligned in each. The DNA sequence is given as TGCAGTGCTAGGAGGGGACCAGATACGCGGTATTTT. It translates to CSARRGPDTRYF.